The TCR beta chain described here comes from a study of blood T cells in healthy people across ages. Study results and caveats: With age, beta diversity per million T cells declined roughly linearly, significantly by 40.

Primers used in a second PCR of about 7 to 12 cycles were a sample-barcoded 5' primer and a J-beta primer mix. Each CDR3 protein gets one entry after TCRdb re-called the 5' RACE reads with MiXCR. The table has about 930,000 distinct CDR3 sequences, about 27% seen once. V lost 3 bases and J lost 7, with 3 bases in between. This CDR3 has 11 amino acids. This clonotype was recorded many times. Its antigen is unidentified. This same sample was also part of a study on T cells of mothers and their children.

The sample comprised blood. The chain recombines TRBV12-3 or TRBV12-4 with TRBJ1-4; D remains unclear. This clonotype was obtained from a woman in her thirties or forties in good health. The CDR3 region has the DNA TGTGCCAGCAGTTTGGTTGAAAAACTGTTTTTT. Translating it yields CASSLVEKLFF.